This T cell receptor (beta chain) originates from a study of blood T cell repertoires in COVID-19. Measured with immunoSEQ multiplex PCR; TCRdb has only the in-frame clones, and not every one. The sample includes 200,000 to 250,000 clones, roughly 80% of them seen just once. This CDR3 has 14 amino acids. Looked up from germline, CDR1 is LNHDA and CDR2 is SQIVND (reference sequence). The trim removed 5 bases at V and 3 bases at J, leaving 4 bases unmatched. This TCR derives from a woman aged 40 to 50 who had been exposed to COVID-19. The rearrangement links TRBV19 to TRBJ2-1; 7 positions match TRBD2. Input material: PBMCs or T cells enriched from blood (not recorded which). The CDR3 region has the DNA TGTGCCAGTAGTTCGCGGGGGAACTACAATGAGCAGTTCTTC. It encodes CASSSRGNYNEQFF.